A selection of T cell receptor beta chains follows, all from one sample in a study of Ad26.COV2.S vaccination and SARS-CoV-2 variants. Data came from immunoSEQ multiplex PCR; TCRdb stores just in-frame clones and leaves some out. The table has 350,000 to 500,000 clones, less than 95% seen once. The starting material was peripheral blood, obtained in a trial of Ad26.COV2.S vaccine versus placebo. The source of these receptors is a person between 18 and 60 years old who received the Ad26.COV2.S COVID-19 vaccine or a placebo. CDR3s leave out the opening cysteine and the closing phenylalanine or tryptophan. The D gene is left open where the match is weak. Some rows have no size entry. The others give once, few or many, or a class for an expanded clone.

V: TRBV6-5
D: .
size: .
CDR3: ASRRGGQREETQY

V: TRBV3-1/TRBV3-2
D: TRBD2
size: once
CDR3: ASSPSGTSGNFGREQY

V: TRBV5-4
D: .
size: .
CDR3: ASSLEPPSYEQY

V: TRBV27
D: .
size: .
CDR3: ASSLSSNQPQH

V: TRBV2
D: TRBD2
size: .
CDR3: ASSVGLESQY

V: TRBV27
D: .
size: .
CDR3: ASSLGDSGANVLT

V: TRBV18
D: .
size: .
CDR3: ASSDPGLGLF

V: TRBV3-1/TRBV3-2
D: TRBD1
size: .
CDR3: ASSQAWDRAYEQY

V: TRBV20-1
D: TRBD1
size: .
CDR3: SGTGVFGYT

V: TRBV28
D: .
size: .
CDR3: ASRGGRVGYYGYT

V: TRBV6-2/TRBV6-3
D: .
size: .
CDR3: ASSYWRNTEAF

V: TRBV29-1
D: .
size: .
CDR3: SVTTSLSRGWDEQF

V: TRBV5-1
D: .
size: .
CDR3: ASSVYSGLREQY

V: TRBV5-4
D: .
size: once
CDR3: ASSLLGHQARNYGYT

V: TRBV3-1/TRBV3-2
D: .
size: .
CDR3: ASSQGGAVETQY

V: TRBV5-1
D: TRBD2
size: .
CDR3: ASSFRGGGVTDTQY

V: TRBV20-1
D: TRBD1
size: .
CDR3: SARTGSGYT

V: TRBV5-1
D: .
size: .
CDR3: ASSGGDFADTQY

V: TRBV19
D: TRBD1
size: .
CDR3: ASSKGFGQGAYNEQF

V: TRBV7-9
D: TRBD2
size: .
CDR3: ASSPGLAGGNTQY

V: TRBV7-9
D: .
size: few
CDR3: ASSFGTNSPLH

V: TRBV9
D: .
size: .
CDR3: ASSVGGGGWGTDTQY

V: TRBV19
D: .
size: .
CDR3: ASSSRGRSPLH

V: TRBV25-1
D: .
size: many
CDR3: ASSEKPTGNEQF

V: TRBV28
D: .
size: .
CDR3: ASASGTHMNTEAF

V: TRBV14
D: .
size: .
CDR3: ASSQRQGQF